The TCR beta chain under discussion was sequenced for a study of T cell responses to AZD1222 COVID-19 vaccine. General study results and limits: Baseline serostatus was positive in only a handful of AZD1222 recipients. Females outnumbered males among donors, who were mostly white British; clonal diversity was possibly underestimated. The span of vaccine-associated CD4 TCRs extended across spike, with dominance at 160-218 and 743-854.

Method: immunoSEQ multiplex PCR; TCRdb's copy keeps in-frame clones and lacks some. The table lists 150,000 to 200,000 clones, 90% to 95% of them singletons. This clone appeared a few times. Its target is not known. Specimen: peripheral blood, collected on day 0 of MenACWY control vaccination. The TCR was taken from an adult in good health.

In DNA, the CDR3 is TGTGCCAGCTCACCATTTGCAGACAGCCCTGGGGGCTACACCTTC. Its translation is CASSPFADSPGGYTF. This rearrangement joins TRBV18 to TRBJ1-2; a possible D gene is TRBD1 (5 bases). V gave up 2 bases and J gave up 8 bases, with 18 bases separating them. The CDR3 loop spans 15 amino acids. The germline gives CDR1 KGHSH, CDR2 LQKENI.